A selection of T cell receptor beta chains follows, all from one sample in a study of T cells in Graves' hyperthyroidism and ophthalmopathy. Each CDR3 protein gets one entry after TCRdb re-called the multiplex PCR reads with MiXCR. The sample records about 300,000 distinct CDR3 sequences, roughly 20% being singletons. The material sequenced was blood. Receptors originate from a man aged 45-65 years with Graves' ophthalmopathy. CDR3s include the opening cysteine and the closing phenylalanine or tryptophan. D genes are given only for firm matches. Expanded clones get a size class; other rows say once, few or many, or leave the size out.

clone_size j_call d_call v_call cdr3_aa cdr3_nt
- TRBJ1-2 TRBD1 TRBV27 CASSLWGQGADGYTF TGTGCCAGCAGTTTATGGGGACAGGGGGCCGATGGCTACACCTTC
many TRBJ2-1 - TRBV7-9 CASSLLTRGTHEQFF TGTGCCAGCAGCTTACTGACTAGGGGGACTCATGAGCAGTTCTTC
few TRBJ2-1 TRBD2 TRBV24-1 CATSDGLAGVREQFF TGTGCCACCAGTGATGGACTAGCGGGAGTGCGGGAGCAGTTCTTC
many TRBJ2-3 - TRBV6-2/TRBV6-3 CATNHPTPGTDTQYF TGTGCCACCAACCACCCGACCCCCGGAACAGATACGCAGTATTTT
- TRBJ1-4 - TRBV20-1 CSARERQANEKLFF TGCAGTGCTAGAGAGAGACAGGCTAATGAAAAACTGTTTTTT
- TRBJ2-4 TRBD1 TRBV7-3 CASSLSSQGAIQYF TGTGCCAGCAGCTTATCCTCCCAGGGGGCGATTCAGTACTTC
- TRBJ2-7 TRBD2 TRBV29-1 CSVRVAGYEQYF TGCAGCGTTCGAGTAGCGGGCTACGAGCAGTACTTC
- TRBJ2-3 TRBD2 TRBV6-1 CASSPTSVDTQYF TGTGCCAGCAGTCCAACTAGCGTGGATACGCAGTATTTT
few TRBJ2-2 TRBD1 TRBV15 CATSTGQVSTGELFF TGTGCCACCAGCACCGGACAGGTGTCCACCGGGGAGCTGTTTTTT
few TRBJ1-5 TRBD1 TRBV6-1 CASRDRGRSNQPQHF TGTGCCAGCAGAGACAGGGGACGGAGCAATCAGCCCCAGCATTTT
many TRBJ2-7 - TRBV28 CASSFRAGTYEQYF TGTGCCAGCAGTTTTCGGGCAGGGACCTACGAGCAGTACTTC
few TRBJ2-7 - TRBV12-3/TRBV12-4 CASSLGWREQYF TGTGCCAGCAGTTTGGGGTGGCGCGAGCAGTACTTC
few TRBJ2-7 TRBD1 TRBV6-1 CASSASGQGSSYEQYF TGTGCCAGCAGTGCTTCAGGACAGGGGTCCTCCTACGAGCAGTACTTC
- TRBJ2-1 TRBD2 TRBV27 CASIGEGNEQFF TGTGCCAGCATTGGGGAGGGGAATGAGCAGTTCTTC
many TRBJ2-7 - TRBV12-3/TRBV12-4 CASSLFPSYEQYF TGTGCCAGCAGTTTATTCCCAAGCTACGAGCAGTACTTC
many TRBJ2-1 TRBD1 TRBV27 CASTFYGTGGYGNEQFF TGTGCCAGCACCTTCTACGGGACAGGGGGCTACGGCAATGAGCAGTTCTTC
few TRBJ1-3 - TRBV6-2/TRBV6-3 CASSYRGHSGNTIYF TGTGCCAGCAGTTACCGGGGGCACTCTGGAAACACCATATATTTT
few TRBJ2-1 - TRBV5-1 CASSQTGYNEQFF TGCGCCAGCAGCCAAACAGGGTACAATGAGCAGTTCTTC
few TRBJ2-1 - TRBV10-1 CASSGGADTYNEQFF TGCGCCAGCAGTGGGGGGGCGGATACCTACAATGAGCAGTTCTTC
- TRBJ2-3 - TRBV4-2 CASSQDGSTDTQYF TGTGCCAGCAGCCAAGATGGGAGCACAGATACGCAGTATTTT
many TRBJ2-3 - TRBV18 CASSPGSSTDTQYF TGTGCCAGCTCACCCGGGTCCTCCACAGATACGCAGTATTTT
- TRBJ1-2 - TRBV7-8 CASSRQEREGNYGYTF TGTGCCAGCAGTCGCCAGGAGAGGGAGGGGAACTATGGCTACACCTTC
- TRBJ2-1 - TRBV7-9 CASSSRRPPDGEQFF TGTGCCAGCAGCTCGAGACGCCCCCCTGACGGTGAGCAGTTCTTC
- TRBJ2-2 TRBD1 TRBV27 CASSLRTGKDTGELFF TGTGCCAGCAGTCTCCGGACAGGGAAGGACACCGGGGAGCTGTTTTTT
many TRBJ2-3 - TRBV12-3/TRBV12-4 CASSFEGTSDTQYF TGTGCCAGCAGTTTCGAGGGGACATCAGATACGCAGTATTTT
few TRBJ2-1 - TRBV20-1 CSARAAGIGSYNEQFF TGCAGTGCTAGAGCCGCCGGGATCGGCTCCTACAATGAGCAGTTCTTC
many TRBJ1-1 TRBD1 TRBV3-1 CASSRDRVLTFF TGTGCCAGCAGCCGGGACAGGGTATTAACTTTCTTT
- TRBJ1-5 TRBD1 TRBV2 CASSDRGRRQPQHF TGTGCCAGCAGTGACAGGGGGCGAAGGCAGCCCCAGCATTTT